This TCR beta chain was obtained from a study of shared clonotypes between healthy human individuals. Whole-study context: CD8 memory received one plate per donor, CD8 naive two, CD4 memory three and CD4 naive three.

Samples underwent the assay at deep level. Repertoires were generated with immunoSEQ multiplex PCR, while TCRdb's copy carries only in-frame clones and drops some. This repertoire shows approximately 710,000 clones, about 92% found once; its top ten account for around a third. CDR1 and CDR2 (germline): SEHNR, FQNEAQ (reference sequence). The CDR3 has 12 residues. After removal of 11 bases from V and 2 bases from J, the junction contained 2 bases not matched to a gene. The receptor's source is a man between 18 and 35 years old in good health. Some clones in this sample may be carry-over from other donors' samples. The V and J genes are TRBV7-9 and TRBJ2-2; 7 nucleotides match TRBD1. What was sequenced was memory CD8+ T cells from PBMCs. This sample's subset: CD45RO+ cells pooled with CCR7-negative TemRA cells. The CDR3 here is CAGDSNTGELFF. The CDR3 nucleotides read TGTGCCGGGGACAGCAACACCGGGGAGCTGTTTTTT.